This TCR beta chain was sequenced during a study of T-cell reconstitution after alpha-beta-depleted transplantation in children. Overall study results and limits: Reportedly, only several hundred clones from non-depleted graft cells drove alpha-beta T-cell counts at about two months. Surviving recipient cells, namely T cells and thymic progenitors, were the source of high day-60 TCRbeta diversity in some patients. Among T cells one year after transplant, newly produced cells accounted for most counts and diversity.

The CDR3 is made up of 16 amino acids. Per the germline V gene, CDR1 is SGDLS and CDR2 is YYNGEE. V shed 0 bases, J shed 2 bases, and the junction held 5 bases outside the gene matches. During its preparation, the TCRbeta library received unique molecular identifiers. TCRdb passed the PCR reads through MiXCR, listing each CDR3 protein once. The sample includes roughly 340,000 distinct CDR3 sequences, about 16% of them seen just once. Regarding this clonotype: The antigen is unknown.

The chain uses TRBV9 and TRBJ2-5, with 9 bases aligning to TRBD2. Source: PBMCs, mostly from graft donor cells, taken 360 days after TCRalphabeta/CD19-depleted stem cell transplant. This TCR came from a male patient aged 2 to 10 who had a stem cell transplant for acute lymphoblastic leukemia, so the T cells may come from the graft donor. The DNA of the CDR3 is TGTGCCAGCAGCGTAGGGGCGGGAGGGTGGCAAGAGACCCAGTACTTC. It codes for CASSVGAGGWQETQYF.